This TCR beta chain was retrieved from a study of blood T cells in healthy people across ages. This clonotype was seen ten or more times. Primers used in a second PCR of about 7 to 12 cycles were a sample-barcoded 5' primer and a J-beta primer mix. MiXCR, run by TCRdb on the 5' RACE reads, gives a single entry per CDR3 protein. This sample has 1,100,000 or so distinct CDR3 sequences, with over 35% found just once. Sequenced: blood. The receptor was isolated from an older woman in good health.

CDR3 DNA: TGTGCCAGCAGTCCCCGCGTAGATACGCAGTATTTT. Encoded protein: CASSPRVDTQYF. This chain joins TRBV27 and TRBJ2-3; D is unresolved. Germline CDR1 MNHEY, CDR2 SMNVEV (reference sequence). This CDR3 has 12 amino acids. The germline V and J ends were trimmed by 5 bases and 5 bases, with 8 bases remaining between them.